The 22 T cell receptor beta chains below were found in one sample sequenced in a study of post-analysis software for immune sequencing data. What these receptors recognize is not known. Unique molecular identifiers were carried by the TCR beta cDNA libraries. One entry per CDR3 protein results from TCRdb running MiXCR on the PCR reads. The sample includes over 150,000 distinct CDR3 sequences, approximately 30% of them seen just once. Broader study findings: When patients were compared with controls, 4 or 5 TRBV segments were more frequent, TRBV5-6, TRBV5-1 and TRBV20-1 among them.

Sequencing was carried out using blood. These receptors came from a girl between 5 and 17 years old with multiple sclerosis.

V usage is TRBV5-1 and J usage is TRBJ2-1, with a tentative D call TRBD2 (6 bases). There are 18 residues in the CDR3. The germline V and J ends were trimmed by 0 bases and 6 bases, with 22 bases remaining between them. The germline gives CDR1 SGHRS, CDR2 YFSETQ. The CDR3 bases are TGCGCCAGCAGCTTGGGGGGCCCAGGAGGGAGTTGGTCCAATGAGCAGTTCTTC. Its protein product is CASSLGGPGGSWSNEQFF.

Concerning this clonotype itself: Possible read error: a much larger clone is one base away. The CDR3, as DNA: TGTGCCAGCAGCCGAGTCTACGAGCAGTACTTC. It yields the protein CASSRVYEQYF. The genes are TRBV12-3 or TRBV12-4 and TRBJ2-4; no reliable D call. With the DNA end fitting TRBJ2-7 better, the J assignment may be wrong. The CDR3 has 11 residues.

This clonotype was seen repeatedly, ten times or more. V and J are TRBV12-3 or TRBV12-4 and TRBJ2-3, with TRBD1 matching 7 bases. With 4 bases clipped from V and 8 bases from J, the junction kept 3 bases outside the gene matches. The CDR3 spans 12 residues. Here the CDR3 reads CASSSGGFTQYF. CDR3 DNA sequence: TGTGCCAGCAGTTCAGGGGGATTTACGCAGTATTTT.

This clonotype was found many times. The chain recombines TRBV12-3 or TRBV12-4 with TRBJ2-7, with D maybe TRBD1 (6 bases). V was clipped by 8 bases and J by 2 bases, with 13 bases between them. The CDR3 covers 13 residues. DNA of the CDR3: TGTGCCAGCGGCGACAGGTCTACCTACGAGCAGTACTTC. It yields the protein CASGDRSTYEQYF.

The chain has TRBV6-5 and TRBJ1-2; 7 bases are shared with TRBD1. In germline, CDR1 is MNHEY, CDR2 SVGAGI. V was clipped by 8 bases and J by 7 bases; unmatched bases: 13. CDR3 length: 14 residues. This chain's CDR3 is CASLSLLGGSGYTF. Here the CDR3 DNA reads TGTGCCAGCCTCTCGCTGTTAGGGGGCTCTGGCTACACCTTC.

This sequence joins TRBV5-6 and TRBJ1-1; D is perhaps TRBD1 (6 bases). Germline CDR1 reads SGHDT; CDR2 reads YYEEEE. V was pared by 5 bases and J by 0 bases, with 11 bases between. The CDR3 has 14 residues. The CDR3 DNA sequence: TGTGCCAGCAGGGGGGGGGCTATGAACACTGAAGCTTTCTTT. Amino acids: CASRGGAMNTEAFF. Drawing the rest from reference TRBV5-6 and TRBJ1-1, the complete variable domain is DAGVTQSPTHLIKTRGQQVTLRCSPKSGHDTVSWYQQALGQGPQFIFQYYEEEERQRGNFPDRFSGHQFPNYSSELNVNALLLGDSALYLCASRGGAMNTEAFFGQGTRLTVV.

J is TRBJ1-4 and V is TRBV7-2, with D possibly TRBD1 on 6 matching bases. The CDR3 has 14 residues. V was pared by 5 bases and J by 8 bases, with 15 bases between. Germline V gene lookup returns CDR1 SGHTA and CDR2 FQGNSA. The CDR3 spells CASSERQDSEKLFF. DNA for the CDR3: TGTGCCAGCAGCGAGCGACAGGACTCCGAAAAACTGTTTTTT.

V usage is TRBV7-8 and J usage is TRBJ1-1; 9 nucleotides align to TRBD1. CDR1 and CDR2 (germline): SGHVS, FQNEAQ. The CDR3 has 13 amino acids. V trimming: 4 bases; J trimming: 7 bases; junction bases outside the gene matches: 4. CDR3 coding DNA: TGTGCCAGCAGCTCCCCGGGACAGGGTGAAGCTTTCTTT. It encodes CASSSPGQGEAFF.

This clonotype has a count of ten or more. This chain joins TRBV5-1 and TRBJ2-1, with 7 bases aligning to TRBD2. The CDR3 has 13 amino acids. CDR1 is SGHRS and CDR2 is YFSETQ in the germline V gene. V gave up 4 bases and J gave up 7 bases; unmatched junction bases: 5. CDR3 nucleotides: TGCGCCAGCAGCGACTGGGGAGGGAATGAGCAGTTCTTC. Translating it yields CASSDWGGNEQFF.

The chain combines TRBV18 with TRBJ2-7, with D maybe TRBD2 (5 bases). V gave up 4 bases and J gave up 6 bases, with 19 bases separating them. This CDR3 has 15 amino acids. Looked up from germline, CDR1 is KGHSH and CDR2 is LQKENI. CDR3 bases: TGTGCCAGCTCACTTACCGGGATAGGGTCCCCCGAGCAGTACTTC. Protein product: CASSLTGIGSPEQYF.

The rearrangement joins TRBV20-1 to TRBJ1-4, with D perhaps TRBD1 (6 bases). V lost 4 bases and J 6 bases, leaving 15 bases between the germline ends. This CDR3 comprises 14 residues. Germline V gene sequence: CDR1 DFQATT, CDR2 SNEGSKA (reference sequence). CDR3 nucleotides: TGCAGTGCTACCGGATGGGGGGCCGATGAAAAACTGTTTTTT. The encoded protein is CSATGWGADEKLFF.

As for this clonotype: This may come from a read error, since a much larger clone is one base off. The chain joins TRBV10-3 to TRBJ2-5, with unresolved D. Germline loops: CDR1 ENHRY, CDR2 SYGVKD. The CDR3 has 12 residues. The CDR3 DNA is TGTGCCATCAGTAGTAGTGTGGAGACCCTGTACTTC. Protein sequence: CAISSSVETLYF.

This clonotype was seen at least ten times. The V gene is TRBV12-3 or TRBV12-4, the J gene TRBJ2-7, with 12 bases that match TRBD2. Trimming removed 6 bases from V and 3 bases from J; junction bases left unmatched: 6. The CDR3 is 15 amino acids. CDR3 residues: CASRQLAGGYYEQYF. The CDR3 DNA reads as TGTGCCAGCAGGCAACTAGCGGGAGGTTACTACGAGCAGTACTTC.

In its sample, this clonotype was seen a few times. This chain uses TRBV4-2 with TRBJ2-1; D remains unclear. With 8 bases removed from V and 7 bases from J, the gap between germline ends came to 15 bases. Germline assignment: CDR1 LGHNA and CDR2 YNFKEQ. CDR3 length equals 13 residues. The CDR3: CASSPLGRNEQFF. CDR3 nucleotides: TGTGCCAGCTCGCCCCTCGGTCGGAATGAGCAGTTCTTC.

The chain has TRBV4-1 and TRBJ1-1, with unresolved D. Germline V gene lookup returns CDR1 MGHRA and CDR2 YSYEKL. Trimming pared 0 bases from V and 1 base from J, leaving 6 bases between. The CDR3 runs to 14 residues. The CDR3 sequence: CASSQDRQNTEAFF. CDR3 nucleotides: TGCGCCAGCAGCCAAGATCGGCAGAACACTGAAGCTTTCTTT.

The J gene is TRBJ2-2, the V gene TRBV5-1, with a tentative D call TRBD2 (5 bases). CDR1 is SGHRS and CDR2 is YFSETQ in the germline V gene. CDR3 length: 16 amino acids. Between the trimmed V and J ends, which lost 3 bases and 1 base, there was a span of 13 bases. CDR3 in amino acids: CASSSATRGNTGELFF. The DNA of the CDR3 is TGCGCCAGCAGCTCCGCGACCCGGGGGAACACCGGGGAGCTGTTTTTT.

This clonotype was counted ten times or more. The chain employs TRBV12-3 or TRBV12-4 and TRBJ2-3, with D possibly called TRBD1 or TRBD2 (6 bases each). The CDR3 loop spans 17 amino acids. Trimming left V 5 bases short and J 2 bases short, with 20 bases between. In DNA, the CDR3 is TGTGCCAGCAGTCTTCGTCAGGGGACTTCTAACACAGATACGCAGTATTTT. This codes for CASSLRQGTSNTDTQYF.

This clonotype was observed a few times. The V gene is TRBV20-1, the J gene TRBJ2-1; D may be TRBD1 (6 bases). CDR3 length: 13 residues. Germline V gene lookup returns CDR1 DFQATT and CDR2 SNEGSKA (reference sequence). Trimming pared 3 bases from V and 4 bases from J, leaving 10 bases between. This CDR3 reads CSARDSLYNEQFF. DNA for the CDR3: TGCAGTGCTAGGGACAGCCTTTACAATGAGCAGTTCTTC.

This rearrangement joins TRBV27 to TRBJ2-5; D gene ambiguous. The germline CDR1 and CDR2 sequences are MNHEY and SMNVEV (reference sequence). With 2 bases removed from V and 11 bases from J, the gap between germline ends came to 12 bases. This CDR3 is 12 amino acids long. The chain's CDR3 is CASSLRDNEQYF. For the CDR3, the DNA is TGTGCCAGCAGTTTAAGAGACAATGAGCAGTACTTC.

The chain's CDR3 is CASSLSENTGELFF. In nucleotides, the CDR3 is TGTGCCAGCAGCTTAAGCGAGAACACCGGGGAGCTGTTTTTT. The J gene is TRBJ2-2, the V gene TRBV13; D uncertain. The CDR3 is 14 amino acids. Deletions cut 2 bases from V and 1 base from J, with 5 bases between. Germline values: CDR1 PRHDT, CDR2 FYEKMQ (reference sequence).

The chain has TRBV12-3 or TRBV12-4 and TRBJ2-3, with a possible D match to TRBD1 (5 bases). CDR3 size: 14 residues. Trimming stripped 5 bases from V and 4 bases from J, with 13 bases between. In DNA, the CDR3 is TGTGCCAGCAGTCCCGGCAGGGCGGCAGATACGCAGTATTTT. Its protein product is CASSPGRAADTQYF.

The table lists this clonotype with many counts. The gene calls are TRBV21-1 and TRBJ2-5; TRBD1, the table's D call, was not compared with the DNA. TRBV21-1 is recorded as a pseudogene. The CDR3 contains 11 residues. This CDR3 is CASKKGETQYF. For the CDR3, the DNA is TGTGCCAGCAAAAAGGGGGAGACCCAGTACTTC.